This passage covers 5 T cell receptor beta chains from one sample sequenced in a study of T cells in Graves' hyperthyroidism and ophthalmopathy. TCR beta CDR3 region amplification was performed from RNA transcripts. In the first-round RT-PCR of the TCR CDR3, the HTBI primer set was used. A single record per CDR3 protein comes from TCRdb applying MiXCR to the multiplex PCR reads. The repertoire holds fewer than 400,000 distinct CDR3 sequences, with approximately 17% as singletons. The sample taken for sequencing was blood. The receptors stem from a man younger than 40 with Graves' hyperthyroidism.

The rearrangement uses TRBV5-1 and TRBJ1-1, with a tentative D call TRBD1 (6 bases). CDR3 length equals 15 residues. V lost 0 bases, J lost 7 bases, and 16 bases lay in between. CDR1 and CDR2 (germline): SGHRS, YFSETQ. The CDR3 reads CASSLEGGPSLEAFF. CDR3 nucleotides: TGCGCCAGCAGCTTGGAGGGGGGCCCCTCGCTTGAAGCTTTCTTT.

The chain combines TRBV10-3 with TRBJ1-2; D possibly corresponds to TRBD1 (5 bases). The CDR3 runs to 15 residues. Between the trimmed V and J ends, which lost 3 bases and 4 bases, there was a span of 15 bases. Germline lookup yields CDR1 ENHRY and CDR2 SYGVKD. CDR3 in amino acids: CAISDGGSGGYGYTF. In DNA, the CDR3 is TGTGCCATCAGTGACGGTGGCAGTGGGGGCTATGGCTACACCTTC.

This clonotype was counted many times. This rearrangement joins TRBV10-3 to TRBJ2-1; the match to TRBD2 covers 7 bases. The CDR3 loop spans 17 amino acids. V shed 11 bases, J shed 0 bases, and the junction held 16 bases outside the gene matches. Germline CDR1 is ENHRY and CDR2 is SYGVKD. CDR3 amino acids: CASEGGRGFSSYNEQFF. As DNA, the CDR3 is TGTGCCTCCGAGGGAGGGAGGGGCTTTAGCTCCTACAATGAGCAGTTCTTC.

This chain uses TRBV19 with TRBJ1-5; D is possibly TRBD1 (6 bases). CDR3 length: 14 residues. V was trimmed by 5 bases and J by 3 bases, leaving 11 bases between them. The germline gives CDR1 LNHDA, CDR2 SQIVND (reference sequence). DNA for the CDR3: TGTGCCAGTAGTCTACAGGGAAACAATCAGCCCCAGCATTTT. Protein sequence: CASSLQGNNQPQHF.

This clonotype turned up a few times. This chain joins TRBV25-1 and TRBJ2-1; no firm D call. Per the germline V gene, CDR1 is MGHDK and CDR2 is SYGVNS. The CDR3 totals 11 residues. Trimming left V 5 bases short and J 9 bases short, with 8 bases between. CDR3 sequence: CASSLQSEQFF. CDR3 DNA sequence: TGTGCCAGCAGTCTTCAGTCTGAGCAGTTCTTC. Supplemented by reference TRBV25-1 and TRBJ2-1, the full variable domain reads EADIYQTPRYLVIGTGKKITLECSQTMGHDKMYWYQQDPGMELHLIHYSYGVNSTEKGDLSSESTVSRIRTEHFPLTLESARPSHTSQYLCASSLQSEQFFGPGTRLTVL.